This is a list of T cell receptor beta chains from one sample in a study of cytomegalovirus exposure and HLA in healthy donors. Clones were sequenced by immunoSEQ multiplex PCR, and TCRdb holds only the in-frame ones, with some missing. The repertoire consists of 150,000 or so clones, with around 80% occurring once and the leading ten covering around 1.5%. Sequenced sample: PBMCs. The receptors here all came from a man aged 35-49 years in good health and CMV-seronegative. The CDR3 runs from the conserved cysteine through the conserved F or W. The order of the fields is CDR3 protein, CDR3 DNA, J gene, clone size, D gene, V gene. D genes are given only for firm matches. Clone size is given for some rows only: seen once, a few or many times, or a class if the clone is expanded.

CDR3aa: CAISDRISGEDTQYF
CDR3nt: TGTGCCATCAGTGATCGGATTAGCGGGGAAGATACGCAGTATTTT
j_gene: TRBJ2-3
abundance: NA
d_gene: TRBD2
v_gene: TRBV10-3

CDR3aa: CASSSSRLAGGYEQYF
CDR3nt: TGTGCCAGCAGCTCCTCCAGACTAGCGGGGGGGTACGAGCAGTACTTC
j_gene: TRBJ2-7
abundance: NA
d_gene: TRBD2
v_gene: TRBV7-2

CDR3aa: CASSMYRDRRVYSNQPQHF
CDR3nt: TGTGCCAGTAGTATGTACCGGGACAGGAGGGTTTATAGCAATCAGCCCCAGCATTTT
j_gene: TRBJ1-5
abundance: NA
d_gene: TRBD1
v_gene: TRBV19

CDR3aa: CASSLRANEQFF
CDR3nt: TGTGCCAGCAGTTTGAGGGCCAATGAGCAGTTCTTC
j_gene: TRBJ2-1
abundance: NA
d_gene: NA
v_gene: TRBV27

CDR3aa: CASSWDRVTDTQYF
CDR3nt: TGCGCCAGCAGCTGGGACAGAGTCACAGATACGCAGTATTTT
j_gene: TRBJ2-3
abundance: NA
d_gene: TRBD1
v_gene: TRBV5-1

CDR3aa: CASSRPQGSGPFEKLFF
CDR3nt: TGCGCCAGCAGTCGTCCCCAGGGGTCTGGACCATTTGAAAAACTGTTTTTT
j_gene: TRBJ1-4
abundance: NA
d_gene: NA
v_gene: TRBV4-1

CDR3aa: CASSLLGLAGTLNEQFF
CDR3nt: TGTGCCAGCTCCCTCTTAGGACTAGCGGGAACGTTGAATGAGCAGTTCTTC
j_gene: TRBJ2-1
abundance: once
d_gene: TRBD2
v_gene: TRBV18

CDR3aa: CASHPARDTGELFF
CDR3nt: TGTGCCAGCCACCCAGCCCGGGACACCGGGGAGCTGTTTTTT
j_gene: TRBJ2-2
abundance: NA
d_gene: NA
v_gene: TRBV19

CDR3aa: CAISESRVQDLWGYTF
CDR3nt: TGTGCCATCAGTGAGTCGCGGGTGCAGGACCTCTGGGGCTACACCTTC
j_gene: TRBJ1-2
abundance: NA
d_gene: NA
v_gene: TRBV10-3

CDR3aa: CASSQEGDSQRGELFF
CDR3nt: TGCGCCAGCAGCCAAGAAGGGGACAGCCAACGCGGGGAGCTGTTTTTT
j_gene: TRBJ2-2
abundance: few
d_gene: TRBD1
v_gene: TRBV4-3

CDR3aa: CASSSTGRSNYGYTF
CDR3nt: TGTGCCAGCAGTTCTACAGGGCGATCTAACTATGGCTACACCTTC
j_gene: TRBJ1-2
abundance: NA
d_gene: NA
v_gene: TRBV27

CDR3aa: CASSSDSNNEQFF
CDR3nt: TGTGCCAGCAGTTCGGACAGCAACAATGAGCAGTTCTTC
j_gene: TRBJ2-1
abundance: NA
d_gene: NA
v_gene: TRBV6-4

CDR3aa: CASSLGTSGSVEQFF
CDR3nt: TGTGCCAGCAGCCTTGGGACTAGCGGGAGTGTTGAGCAGTTCTTC
j_gene: TRBJ2-1
abundance: NA
d_gene: TRBD2
v_gene: TRBV7-2

CDR3aa: CASRRTVENTEAFF
CDR3nt: TGCGCCAGCAGGAGGACAGTCGAAAACACTGAAGCTTTCTTT
j_gene: TRBJ1-1
abundance: NA
d_gene: NA
v_gene: TRBV5-1

CDR3aa: CASSVLTGDQPQHF
CDR3nt: TGTGCCAGCAGTGTCCTGACAGGGGATCAGCCCCAGCATTTT
j_gene: TRBJ1-5
abundance: NA
d_gene: TRBD1
v_gene: TRBV6-6

CDR3aa: CASSPRGQGVRDTQYF
CDR3nt: TGTGCCAGCAGTCCCCGTGGACAGGGGGTGAGGGATACGCAGTATTTT
j_gene: TRBJ2-3
abundance: NA
d_gene: TRBD1
v_gene: TRBV27

CDR3aa: CASSQGGQLNSPLHF
CDR3nt: TGTGCCAGCAGCCAAGGGGGACAGCTTAATTCACCCCTCCACTTT
j_gene: TRBJ1-6
abundance: NA
d_gene: TRBD1
v_gene: TRBV27

CDR3aa: CASSSYRYDIRDTEAFF
CDR3nt: TGTGCCAGCAGCTCCTACAGGTATGATATTCGGGACACTGAAGCTTTCTTT
j_gene: TRBJ1-1
abundance: NA
d_gene: NA
v_gene: TRBV5-6

CDR3aa: CASSWPPTGELFF
CDR3nt: TGTGCCAGCTCCTGGCCCCCCACCGGGGAGCTGTTTTTT
j_gene: TRBJ2-2
abundance: NA
d_gene: NA
v_gene: TRBV28

CDR3aa: CASSPGGGYGYTF
CDR3nt: TGTGCCAGTAGCCCAGGGGGCGGCTATGGCTACACCTTC
j_gene: TRBJ1-2
abundance: NA
d_gene: TRBD1
v_gene: TRBV19

CDR3aa: CASSRTGAGQPQHF
CDR3nt: TGTGCCAGCAGCAGGACAGGGGCGGGTCAGCCCCAGCATTTT
j_gene: TRBJ1-5
abundance: NA
d_gene: TRBD1
v_gene: TRBV28

CDR3aa: CASSPRTSGSRGYEQYF
CDR3nt: TGTGCCAGCAGTCCCCGGACTAGCGGGAGCAGAGGCTACGAGCAGTACTTC
j_gene: TRBJ2-7
abundance: NA
d_gene: TRBD2
v_gene: TRBV27

CDR3aa: CATSRVGQGLQPQHF
CDR3nt: TGTGCCACCAGCAGAGTAGGGCAGGGGCTTCAGCCCCAGCATTTT
j_gene: TRBJ1-5
abundance: NA
d_gene: NA
v_gene: TRBV15

CDR3aa: CASSLAGGSAYEQYF
CDR3nt: TGCGCCAGCAGCTTGGCCGGGGGATCCGCCTACGAGCAGTACTTC
j_gene: TRBJ2-7
abundance: NA
d_gene: NA
v_gene: TRBV5-1

CDR3aa: CASRDRGEVTEAFF
CDR3nt: TGTGCCAGCAGGGACAGGGGGGAGGTCACTGAAGCTTTCTTT
j_gene: TRBJ1-1
abundance: NA
d_gene: TRBD1
v_gene: TRBV13

CDR3aa: CASSPGGGSNYGYTF
CDR3nt: TGTGCCAGCAGCCCAGGTGGGGGCTCTAACTATGGCTACACCTTC
j_gene: TRBJ1-2
abundance: NA
d_gene: NA
v_gene: TRBV7-2

CDR3aa: CASSLVQGTTEAFF
CDR3nt: TGCGCCAGCAGCTTGGTGCAGGGAACCACTGAAGCTTTCTTT
j_gene: TRBJ1-1
abundance: NA
d_gene: NA
v_gene: TRBV5-1

CDR3aa: CASSLPPSGGIYEQYF
CDR3nt: TGTGCCAGCAGCTTACCACCTAGCGGAGGGATTTACGAGCAGTACTTC
j_gene: TRBJ2-7
abundance: NA
d_gene: TRBD2
v_gene: TRBV7-2

CDR3aa: CASSVAAYSYEQYF
CDR3nt: TGTGCCAGCAGCGTAGCTGCCTATTCCTACGAGCAGTACTTC
j_gene: TRBJ2-7
abundance: once
d_gene: NA
v_gene: TRBV9

CDR3aa: CASLRLAGGPSGELFF
CDR3nt: TGTGCCAGCCTCAGACTAGCGGGAGGGCCTTCCGGGGAGCTGTTTTTT
j_gene: TRBJ2-2
abundance: NA
d_gene: TRBD2
v_gene: TRBV27

CDR3aa: CASSLTGGKKTQYF
CDR3nt: TGTGCCAGCAGCTTAACAGGGGGCAAAAAGACCCAGTACTTC
j_gene: TRBJ2-5
abundance: NA
d_gene: TRBD1
v_gene: TRBV13

CDR3aa: CASSFLGQSNQPQHF
CDR3nt: TGTGCCAGCAGTTTCTTAGGACAGAGCAATCAGCCCCAGCATTTT
j_gene: TRBJ1-5
abundance: NA
d_gene: NA
v_gene: TRBV27

CDR3aa: CASTPGSGNQPQHF
CDR3nt: TGTGCCAGCACACCGGGATCGGGCAATCAGCCCCAGCATTTT
j_gene: TRBJ1-5
abundance: NA
d_gene: NA
v_gene: TRBV6-1

CDR3aa: CASRMLAGGSDTQYF
CDR3nt: TGTGCCAGCAGGATGCTAGCGGGAGGGTCAGATACGCAGTATTTT
j_gene: TRBJ2-3
abundance: NA
d_gene: TRBD2
v_gene: TRBV2

CDR3aa: CSARAPETQYF
CDR3nt: TGCAGTGCTAGAGCCCCGGAGACCCAGTACTTC
j_gene: TRBJ2-5
abundance: NA
d_gene: NA
v_gene: TRBV20-1

CDR3aa: CAIGEGAGNQPQHF
CDR3nt: TGTGCCATCGGAGAGGGGGCGGGCAATCAGCCCCAGCATTTT
j_gene: TRBJ1-5
abundance: NA
d_gene: TRBD1
v_gene: TRBV27

CDR3aa: CASSQGAGLAYETQYF
CDR3nt: TGCGCCAGCAGCCAAGGGGCGGGACTAGCTTACGAGACCCAGTACTTC
j_gene: TRBJ2-5
abundance: NA
d_gene: TRBD2
v_gene: TRBV4-1

CDR3aa: CASSLDKYEQYF
CDR3nt: TGCGCCAGCAGCTTGGACAAATACGAGCAGTACTTC
j_gene: TRBJ2-7
abundance: NA
d_gene: NA
v_gene: TRBV5-1

CDR3aa: CASSDDRGYYGYTF
CDR3nt: TGTGCCAGCAGTGACGACAGGGGCTACTATGGCTACACCTTC
j_gene: TRBJ1-2
abundance: NA
d_gene: TRBD1
v_gene: TRBV6-1

CDR3aa: CASSLGGAVRETQYF
CDR3nt: TGTGCCAGCAGTTTAGGGGGGGCAGTTCGAGAGACCCAGTACTTC
j_gene: TRBJ2-5
abundance: NA
d_gene: NA
v_gene: TRBV27

CDR3aa: CTSPKRESLFGETQYF
CDR3nt: TGCACCAGCCCAAAGCGGGAGAGTTTATTCGGAGAGACCCAGTACTTC
j_gene: TRBJ2-5
abundance: NA
d_gene: NA
v_gene: TRBV1

CDR3aa: CATQQGGTEAFF
CDR3nt: TGTGCCACTCAACAGGGAGGGACTGAAGCTTTCTTT
j_gene: TRBJ1-1
abundance: NA
d_gene: NA
v_gene: TRBV6-1

CDR3aa: CASSLLSGLGETQYF
CDR3nt: TGTGCCAGCAGTCTCCTTAGCGGGCTGGGGGAGACCCAGTACTTC
j_gene: TRBJ2-5
abundance: NA
d_gene: TRBD2
v_gene: TRBV6-5

CDR3aa: CASSLAWLAANEQFF
CDR3nt: TGTGCCAGCAGCTTAGCGTGGCTAGCGGCCAATGAGCAGTTCTTC
j_gene: TRBJ2-1
abundance: NA
d_gene: TRBD2
v_gene: TRBV7-2

CDR3aa: CASSLDRGYEQYF
CDR3nt: TGCGCCAGCAGCCTGGACAGGGGTTACGAGCAGTACTTC
j_gene: TRBJ2-7
abundance: NA
d_gene: TRBD1
v_gene: TRBV5-1

CDR3aa: CASSSRDRVPYEQYF
CDR3nt: TGTGCCAGCTCAAGCCGGGACAGGGTACCCTACGAGCAGTACTTC
j_gene: TRBJ2-7
abundance: NA
d_gene: TRBD1
v_gene: TRBV18

CDR3aa: CASSEGGGGLYGYTF
CDR3nt: TGTGCCAGCAGTGAAGGCGGGGGAGGCCTCTATGGCTACACCTTC
j_gene: TRBJ1-2
abundance: NA
d_gene: NA
v_gene: TRBV6-1

CDR3aa: CASSMTGGEGGYTF
CDR3nt: TGTGCCAGTAGTATGACAGGGGGTGAGGGAGGCTACACCTTC
j_gene: TRBJ1-2
abundance: few
d_gene: TRBD1
v_gene: TRBV19

CDR3aa: CASSLGLDQTQYF
CDR3nt: TGTGCCAGCAGTCTTGGACTAGACCAGACCCAGTACTTC
j_gene: TRBJ2-5
abundance: NA
d_gene: TRBD2
v_gene: TRBV27

CDR3aa: CASSDSSGRVGSQYF
CDR3nt: TGTGCCAGCAGCGATTCGAGCGGGAGGGTCGGCAGTCAGTACTTC
j_gene: TRBJ2-4
abundance: NA
d_gene: TRBD2
v_gene: TRBV7-9

CDR3aa: CASSRTGEGYEQYF
CDR3nt: TGTGCCAGTAGCCGGACAGGAGAGGGCTACGAGCAGTACTTC
j_gene: TRBJ2-7
abundance: NA
d_gene: TRBD1
v_gene: TRBV19

CDR3aa: CASNPAGPLGEQYF
CDR3nt: TGTGCCAGCAACCCAGCGGGACCCCTCGGCGAGCAGTACTTC
j_gene: TRBJ2-7
abundance: few
d_gene: TRBD2
v_gene: TRBV7-2

CDR3aa: CASSVVSGTVGTGELFF
CDR3nt: TGTGCCAGCAGCGTAGTTAGCGGGACGGTCGGGACCGGGGAGCTGTTTTTT
j_gene: TRBJ2-2
abundance: NA
d_gene: TRBD2
v_gene: TRBV9

CDR3aa: CASSEGTGFNQPQHF
CDR3nt: TGTGCCAGCAGTGAAGGGACAGGGTTTAATCAGCCCCAGCATTTT
j_gene: TRBJ1-5
abundance: NA
d_gene: TRBD1
v_gene: TRBV6-1